The source of this T cell receptor (beta chain) is a study of molecular identifiers for immune sequencing clone quantification. Study-level findings and limits: Clones of above 20 RNA copies carried over 98% of effector molecules; in naive cells they carried under 1%.

Details on this clonotype: Its target is not known. With a much larger clone just one base away, this may be a read error.

Looked up from germline, CDR1 is GTSNPN and CDR2 is SVGIG (reference sequence). This CDR3 region has 13 residues. Trimming took 2 bases from V and 4 from J, leaving 11 bases between them. TCRdb analysed the PCR reads with MiXCR anew, one entry per CDR3 protein. Here the sample spans about 320,000 distinct CDR3 sequences, over 20% being singletons. Sequencing used naive CD8+ T cells from blood, with Jurkat cell RNA spiked in. Subset reported: FACS-sorted CD8+CD4-CCR7+CD45RA+ naive T cells. The chain couples TRBV30 to TRBJ1-1, with D perhaps TRBD1 (5 bases). The receptor was derived from a human donor in good health. Some libraries in this study had Jurkat cell RNA spiked in. The CDR3 nucleotides are TGTGCCTGGAGTCGAACAGGTCCCACTGAAGCTTTCTTT. Its translation is CAWSRTGPTEAFF. Full variable domain (missing parts from reference TRBV30 and TRBJ1-1): SQTIHQWPATLVQPVGSPLSLECTVEGTSNPNLYWYRQAAGRGLQLLFYSVGIGQISSEVPQNLSASRPQDRQFILSSKKLLLSDSGFYLCAWSRTGPTEAFFGQGTRLTVV.